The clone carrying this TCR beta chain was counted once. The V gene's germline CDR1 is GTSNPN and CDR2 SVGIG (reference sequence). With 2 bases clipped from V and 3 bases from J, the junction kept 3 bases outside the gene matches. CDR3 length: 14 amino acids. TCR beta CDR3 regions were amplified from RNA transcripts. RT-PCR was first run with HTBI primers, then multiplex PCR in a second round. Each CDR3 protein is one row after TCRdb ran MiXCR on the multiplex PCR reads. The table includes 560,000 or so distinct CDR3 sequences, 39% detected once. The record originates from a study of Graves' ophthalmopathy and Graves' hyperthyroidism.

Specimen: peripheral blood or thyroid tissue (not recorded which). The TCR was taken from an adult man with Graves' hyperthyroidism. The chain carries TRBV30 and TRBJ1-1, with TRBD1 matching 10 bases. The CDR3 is CAWSIGTGDTEAFF. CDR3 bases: TGTGCCTGGAGTATTGGGACAGGGGACACTGAAGCTTTCTTT.